These T cell receptor beta chains were read from a single sample in a study of PD-L1 blockade in urothelial cancer. Sequencing used immunoSEQ multiplex PCR; TCRdb keeps in-frame clones, though not all of them. The data hold approximately 51,000 clones, with about 86% observed a single time. The sequenced sample was PBMCs, obtained around atezolizumab (anti-PD-L1) treatment. These receptors were obtained from a man aged 55-75 years with urothelial cancer. CDR3s include the opening cysteine and the closing phenylalanine or tryptophan. The size field is filled for only some rows; it gives once, few, many or a size class.

len | abundance | v_gene | CDR3aa
14 | . | TRBV19 | CAGRENAGSTEAFF
16 | . | TRBV5-6 | CASSFRGQRATQPQHF
16 | . | TRBV11-2 | CASSTGTVNSGNTIYF
15 | . | TRBV18 | CASSPLGPTANVLTF
18 | few | TRBV23-1 | CASSHPPGHLRRTDTQYF
14 | . | TRBV7-9 | CASSLAGQEKPQHF
14 | few | TRBV2 | CASRYRGENYGYTF
15 | few | TRBV10-1 | CASRGGAGYRDEQFF
12 | . | TRBV29-1 | CSVEADSTEAFF
18 | . | TRBV4-3 | CASSQDAIQGAVRNEAFF
11 | few | TRBV7-9 | CASSSVETQYF
17 | . | TRBV5-1 | CASSLGLAGGLIDTQYF
14 | . | TRBV7-2 | CASSWGGSPYEQYF
16 | . | TRBV5-1 | CASSLDPALIGGTQYF
15 | . | TRBV9 | CASSWGQGSTGELFF
17 | . | TRBV5-1 | CASSPDAVSSGANVLTF
14 | . | TRBV19 | CASSIWGLNQPQHF
16 | once | TRBV18 | CASSQTTGELSYEQYF
12 | . | TRBV12-5 | CASGFDRNTIYF
13 | . | TRBV18 | CASSPEGAHGYTF
16 | once | TRBV2 | CASRARDRLPQETQYF